The 32 T cell receptor beta chains presented below share a single source sample, sequenced in a study of blood T cell repertoires in COVID-19. Repertoires were generated with immunoSEQ multiplex PCR, while TCRdb's copy carries only in-frame clones and drops some. The sample gives fewer than 250,000 clones, around 86% of which show up once; around 7% is in the top ten. The sequencing sample was made of PBMCs or T cells enriched from blood (not recorded which). These receptor sequences come from a man between 25 and 39 years old in a cohort exposed to, infected with or recovered from COVID-19 (not recorded which).

The chain combines TRBV4-3 with TRBJ2-5, with TRBD2 as a possible D gene (5 bases). Germline CDR1 and CDR2: LGHNA and YSLEER. V lost 0 bases, J lost 2 bases, and 10 bases lay in between. This CDR3 spans 15 amino acids. The CDR3 is CASSQDGLAQETQYF. The CDR3 nucleotides are TGCGCCAGCAGCCAAGATGGACTGGCACAAGAGACCCAGTACTTC.

The genes are TRBV6-5 and TRBJ1-5, with no clear D. This CDR3 has 15 residues. CDR1 and CDR2 (germline): MNHEY, SVGAGI. V was clipped by 6 bases and J by 11 bases, with 23 bases between them. CDR3 sequence (DNA): TGTGCCAGCAGCTCCACCTCCAATTCCGTTCGAGCCCAGCATTTT. This encodes CASSSTSNSVRAQHF.

This clone occurred once. The J gene is TRBJ1-5, the V gene TRBV6-5; 8 bases are a match to TRBD1. V lost 4 bases and J lost 6; bases outside the gene matches: 11. Looked up from germline, CDR1 is MNHEY and CDR2 is SVGAGI. The CDR3 has 16 amino acids. Here the CDR3 reads CASSFFFGQGVQPQHF. As DNA, the CDR3 is TGTGCCAGCAGTTTTTTCTTCGGACAGGGAGTTCAGCCCCAGCATTTT.

In its sample, this clone was seen once. In DNA, the CDR3 is TGTGCCAGCAGCCAAGGGCTAGCGAGAAAATTCACCGGGGAGCTGTTTTTT. This gives the protein CASSQGLARKFTGELFF. V and J are TRBV3-1 (or the pseudogene TRBV3-2) and TRBJ2-2, with D possibly matching TRBD2 (6 bases). Trimming took 1 base from V and 4 from J, leaving 16 bases between them. The germline V gene has CDR1 LGHDT and CDR2 YNNKEL (reference sequence). The CDR3 consists of 17 residues.

This clone was counted a single time. This chain links TRBV7-3 with TRBJ2-1; 8 bases agree with TRBD2. This CDR3 region has 15 residues. Germline trimming cut 5 bases from V and 2 bases from J; bases unmatched to any gene: 5. CDR1 is SGHTA and CDR2 is FQGTGA in the germline V gene. Here the CDR3 reads CASSAGTRAYNEQFF. In nucleotides, the CDR3 is TGTGCCAGCAGCGCTGGGACTAGGGCCTACAATGAGCAGTTCTTC.

Only one count was recorded for this clone. The chain has TRBV12-2 and TRBJ2-4; the table's D call, TRBD2, was not checked against the DNA. TRBV12-2 counts as a pseudogene. The CDR3 has 18 amino acids. For the CDR3, the DNA is TGTGCAAGTCGCTTAGCGGTGTGGGGGGTTGTGGCCAAAAACATTCAGTACTTC. Translated: CASRLAVWGVVAKNIQYF.

The chain has TRBV27 and TRBJ1-1, with D unclear. The CDR3 contains 13 residues. The germline V gene has CDR1 MNHEY and CDR2 SMNVEV (reference sequence). The V end lost 3 bases, the J end lost 0 bases, and 5 bases lay between the germline ends. CDR3 in DNA: TGTGCCAGCAGTTTGAGTATGAACACTGAAGCTTTCTTT. Protein sequence: CASSLSMNTEAFF.

The DNA for the CDR3 is TGTGCCAGCAGAACAGCCTCTGGAAACACCATATATTTT. This encodes CASRTASGNTIYF. This chain links TRBV6-5 with TRBJ1-3; D not resolved. V dropped 6 bases and J dropped 0 bases, with 6 bases sitting between them. The length of the CDR3 is 13 residues. Germline lookup yields CDR1 MNHEY and CDR2 SVGAGI.

The rearrangement links TRBV27 to TRBJ1-5; no clear D. Germline V gene sequence: CDR1 MNHEY, CDR2 SMNVEV (reference sequence). The V gene lost 4 bases and the J gene lost 0 bases, with 16 bases spanning the gap. This CDR3 spans 17 amino acids. This chain's CDR3 is CASSSRGVRNSNQPQHF. Here the CDR3 DNA reads TGTGCCAGCAGTTCGCGCGGGGTCCGGAATAGCAATCAGCCCCAGCATTTT.

The chain links TRBV6-6 to TRBJ1-6; D gene uncertain. V was trimmed by 1 base and J by 7 bases, leaving 14 bases between them. This CDR3 has 16 residues. In germline, CDR1 is MNHNY, CDR2 SVGAGI (reference sequence). The CDR3 here is CASSYFSATENSPLHF. DNA for the CDR3: TGTGCCAGCAGTTACTTTAGCGCGACGGAGAATTCACCCCTCCACTTT.

The rearrangement joins TRBV27 to TRBJ1-2; TRBD1 is a possible D gene (6 bases). The germline V and J ends were trimmed by 7 bases and 3 bases, with 9 bases remaining between them. Germline CDR1 reads MNHEY; CDR2 reads SMNVEV (reference sequence). The CDR3 spans 12 residues. CDR3 loop: CASKAGDYGYTF. The CDR3 nucleotides are TGTGCCAGCAAAGCAGGGGACTATGGCTACACCTTC.

This sequence joins TRBV7-8 and TRBJ1-3; no firm D call. The ends were cut back, 2 bases at V and 0 bases at J, with 17 bases in the middle. CDR1 SGHVS and CDR2 FQNEAQ come from the germline V gene. The CDR3 contains 18 residues. The CDR3 DNA reads TGTGCCAGCAGCTTACCGCCCTTTTTACAGAGCTCTGGAAACACCATATATTTT. Translating gives CASSLPPFLQSSGNTIYF.

This clone was recorded once. The V and J genes are TRBV7-9 and TRBJ1-2; tentative D call: TRBD1 (6 bases). In germline, CDR1 is SEHNR, CDR2 FQNEAQ (reference sequence). V was trimmed by 5 bases and J by 2 bases, leaving 12 bases between them. The CDR3 extends over 14 amino acids. CDR3 bases: TGTGCCAGCAGCCCCGGGGGGGCGAACTATGGCTACACCTTC. This encodes CASSPGGANYGYTF.

The V and J genes are TRBV7-9 and TRBJ2-1, with TRBD1 as a possible D gene (5 bases). With 2 bases removed from V and 5 bases from J, the gap between germline ends came to 10 bases. The V gene's germline CDR1 is SEHNR and CDR2 FQNEAQ (reference sequence). This CDR3 comprises 14 residues. This chain's CDR3 is CASSLHGANNEQFF. The CDR3 DNA is TGTGCCAGCAGCTTACATGGGGCGAACAATGAGCAGTTCTTC.

The CDR3 DNA follows: TGTGCCAGCAGCTTAGTAGGAACAGGGGCTTTAAATGAGCAGTTCTTC. Protein sequence: CASSLVGTGALNEQFF. V and J are TRBV11-3 and TRBJ2-1, with 7 bases aligning to TRBD1. CDR1 and CDR2 (germline): SGHNT, YENEEA. The J segment lost 7 bases and the V segment lost 1 base, leaving 10 bases of the junction unmatched. CDR3 length: 16 amino acids.

The chain joins TRBV24-1 to TRBJ2-5, with no clear D. The V gene's germline CDR1 is KGHDR and CDR2 SFDVKD. V was trimmed by 3 bases and J by 4 bases, leaving 11 bases between them. The length of the CDR3 is 14 residues. CDR3 sequence reads: CATSDPSIGETQYF. CDR3 bases: TGTGCCACCAGTGATCCGAGTATTGGAGAGACCCAGTACTTC.

The chain carries TRBV7-2 and TRBJ2-7, with D perhaps TRBD2 (5 bases). V lost 2 bases and J lost 2, with 7 bases in between. The V gene's germline CDR1 is SGHTA and CDR2 FQGNSA. The CDR3 has 13 amino acids. The chain's CDR3 is CASSLQRTYEQYF. In nucleotides, the CDR3 is TGTGCCAGCAGCTTACAGCGGACCTACGAGCAGTACTTC. The complete variable domain, with remaining parts taken from reference TRBV7-2 and TRBJ2-7, reads GAGVSQSPSNKVTEKGKDVELRCDPISGHTALYWYRQSLGQGLEFLIYFQGNSAPDKSGLPSDRFSAERTGGSVSTLTIQRTQQEDSAVYLCASSLQRTYEQYFGPGTRLTVT.

V usage is TRBV7-9 and J usage is TRBJ2-1, with a possible D match to TRBD2 (6 bases). The V end lost 7 bases, the J end lost 7 bases, and 23 bases lay between the germline ends. The CDR3 totals 16 residues. Germline V lookup: CDR1 SEHNR, CDR2 FQNEAQ (reference sequence). DNA of the CDR3: TGTGCCAGCACCACAAACTGGGGGGATTCGTGGAATGAGCAGTTCTTC. This codes for CASTTNWGDSWNEQFF.

The chain couples TRBV5-1 to TRBJ1-1; maybe TRBD1 (6 bases). V gave up 6 bases and J gave up 5 bases, with 20 bases separating them. The CDR3 is 15 amino acids. Germline loops: CDR1 SGHRS, CDR2 YFSETQ. The CDR3 spells CASTNGVGARTEAFF. CDR3 nucleotide sequence: TGCGCCAGCACCAATGGGGTGGGGGCGCGGACTGAAGCTTTCTTT. Supplemented by reference TRBV5-1 and TRBJ1-1, the full variable domain reads KAGVTQTPRYLIKTRGQQVTLSCSPISGHRSVSWYQQTPGQGLQFLFEYFSETQRNKGNFPGRFSGRQFSNSRSEMNVSTLELGDSALYLCASTNGVGARTEAFFGQGTRLTVV.

This chain links TRBV7-9 with TRBJ2-1; TRBD1 agrees at 8 bases. The CDR3 spans 18 residues. Germline CDR1 SEHNR, CDR2 FQNEAQ (reference sequence). The V segment lost 0 bases and the J segment 0 bases; nucleotides outside the gene matches: 7. CDR3 sequence: CASSLAQGAGRSYNEQFF. The CDR3 region has the DNA TGTGCCAGCAGCTTAGCCCAGGGGGCGGGACGCTCCTACAATGAGCAGTTCTTC.

The CDR3 nucleotides are TGTGCCAGCAGTCCGCGCGGGGCTAACTATGGCTACACCTTC. Its protein is CASSPRGANYGYTF. V and J are TRBV27 and TRBJ1-2; D gene ambiguous. V lost 5 bases and J lost 0, with 10 bases in between. The CDR3 length is 14 residues. Germline V lookup: CDR1 MNHEY, CDR2 SMNVEV (reference sequence).

This clone was picked up one time. V gene TRBV6-5 combines with J gene TRBJ2-1; 8 bases align to TRBD1. Losses at the gene ends were 5 bases for V and 10 bases for J; bases not matched to a gene: 10. CDR1 and CDR2 (germline): MNHEY, SVGAGI. CDR3 length: 14 amino acids. CDR3 sequence: CASSMTPRGLEQFF. The CDR3 bases are TGTGCCAGCAGTATGACCCCCAGGGGGCTGGAGCAGTTCTTC.

This chain joins TRBV5-1 and TRBJ1-2; TRBD1 matches 8 bases. From germline, CDR1 is SGHRS and CDR2 YFSETQ. CDR3 length: 13 residues. After removal of 4 bases from V and 3 bases from J, the junction contained 2 bases not matched to a gene. CDR3 in DNA: TGCGCCAGCAGCGCACAGGGGGACTATGGCTACACCTTC. Its translation: CASSAQGDYGYTF.

The chain recombines TRBV20-1 with TRBJ2-1; 9 nucleotides match TRBD2. Germline loops: CDR1 DFQATT, CDR2 SNEGSKA (reference sequence). This CDR3 spans 16 amino acids. V was clipped by 3 bases and J by 8 bases; unmatched bases: 14. This CDR3 reads CSASIAGGPKGDEQFF. As DNA, the CDR3 is TGCAGTGCTAGTATCGCGGGAGGGCCTAAGGGGGATGAGCAGTTCTTC.

This rearrangement joins TRBV3-1 (or the pseudogene TRBV3-2) to TRBJ2-1; 9 bases are a match to TRBD2. Germline CDR1 reads LGHDT; CDR2 reads YNNKEL (reference sequence). The CDR3 has 15 residues. V was pared by 4 bases and J by 4 bases, with 5 bases of the junction left unmatched. CDR3: CASSRLAALYNEQFF. CDR3 in DNA: TGTGCCAGCAGCCGACTAGCGGCCCTATACAATGAGCAGTTCTTC.

The chain carries TRBV27 and TRBJ2-7; D is perhaps TRBD1 (6 bases). This CDR3 is 12 amino acids long. V was cut by 4 bases and J by 12 bases, with 16 bases left in between. In germline, CDR1 is MNHEY, CDR2 SMNVEV (reference sequence). The CDR3 sequence is CASSSQGILWYF. The CDR3, as DNA: TGTGCCAGCAGTTCCCAGGGGATCCTATGGTACTTC.

The CDR3 DNA reads TGTGCCAGCAGTGCGGGGGTGGGCAATCAGCCCCAGCATTTT. Its translation: CASSAGVGNQPQHF. V usage is TRBV25-1 and J usage is TRBJ1-5; D is perhaps TRBD1 (5 bases). Trimming cost V 4 bases and J 2 bases, with 9 bases left between them. The germline gives CDR1 MGHDK, CDR2 SYGVNS. This CDR3 is built from 14 residues. Drawing the rest from reference TRBV25-1 and TRBJ1-5, the complete variable domain is EADIYQTPRYLVIGTGKKITLECSQTMGHDKMYWYQQDPGMELHLIHYSYGVNSTEKGDLSSESTVSRIRTEHFPLTLESARPSHTSQYLCASSAGVGNQPQHFGDGTRLSIL.

The V and J genes are TRBV19 and TRBJ2-2; 9 bases map to TRBD1. V lost 4 bases to trimming and J lost 6 bases; unmatched junction nucleotides: 6. The CDR3 loop spans 15 amino acids. The germline gives CDR1 LNHDA, CDR2 SQIVND (reference sequence). DNA of the CDR3: TGTGCCAGTAGTAAGGGACAGGGAAAGGCCGGGGAGCTGTTTTTT. Amino acids: CASSKGQGKAGELFF.

This clone was counted a few times. The rearrangement joins TRBV15 to TRBJ1-2, with D possibly being TRBD1 (6 bases). Germline CDR1 is LNHNV and CDR2 is YYDKDF (reference sequence). The length of the CDR3 is 15 residues. Trimming shortened V by 4 bases and J by 1 base, and 13 bases separated the two germline ends. The CDR3 reads CATSIQGGVNYGYTF. The CDR3 region has the DNA TGTGCCACCAGCATACAGGGTGGTGTTAACTATGGCTACACCTTC.

V usage is TRBV9 and J usage is TRBJ1-1; a possible D gene is TRBD1 (6 bases). From germline, CDR1 is SGDLS and CDR2 YYNGEE. Trimming left V 0 bases short and J 5 bases short, with 17 bases between. The CDR3 has 16 amino acids. In DNA, the CDR3 is TGTGCCAGCAGCGTAGGGGCACAGGGTAGGAGAACTGAAGCTTTCTTT. This translates into CASSVGAQGRRTEAFF.

The genes are TRBV27 and TRBJ2-7, with 8 bases identical to TRBD1. Trimming at V came to 6 bases and at J to 1 base, leaving 8 bases not matched to a gene. The CDR3 is 15 amino acids. Germline CDR1 reads MNHEY; CDR2 reads SMNVEV (reference sequence). This chain's CDR3 is CASRFFRGLSYEQYF. The CDR3 DNA reads as TGTGCCAGCAGATTCTTCAGGGGGCTGTCCTACGAGCAGTACTTC.

The chain links TRBV6-5 to TRBJ2-7, with 11 nucleotides matching TRBD1. The germline V gene has CDR1 MNHEY and CDR2 SVGAGI. V gave up 7 bases and J gave up 0 bases; unmatched junction bases: 5. The CDR3 covers 15 residues. In DNA, the CDR3 is TGTGCCAGCACCAAAGGGACAGGGGGCTCCTACGAGCAGTACTTC. This encodes CASTKGTGGSYEQYF.